These 8 T cell receptor beta chains originate from one sample sequenced in a study of T cell responses to AZD1222 COVID-19 vaccine. Sequencing used immunoSEQ multiplex PCR; TCRdb keeps in-frame clones, though not all of them. This specimen shows under 150,000 clones; the ten leading clones hold roughly 2%. The specimen sequenced was peripheral blood. The receptor set was obtained from an adult in good health.

The gene calls are TRBV2 and TRBJ2-3, with TRBD2 matching 8 bases. The CDR3 is 16 residues long. The germline V gene encodes CDR1 SNHLY and CDR2 FYNNEI. The ends lost 6 bases at V and 2 bases at J; junction bases unmatched: 10. Here the CDR3 reads CASSRSSGVPTDTQYF. The CDR3, as DNA: TGTGCCAGCAGCCGTAGTAGCGGGGTTCCCACAGATACGCAGTATTTT.

The CDR3 sequence is CASSVSPSTDTQYF. Here the CDR3 DNA reads TGTGCCAGCAGTGTCAGCCCTAGCACAGATACGCAGTATTTT. V and J are TRBV2 and TRBJ2-3; no definite D call. Germline values: CDR1 SNHLY, CDR2 FYNNEI. The CDR3 runs to 14 residues. Trimming cost V 4 bases and J 0 bases, with 8 bases left between them.

J is TRBJ1-2 and V is TRBV9, with a tentative D call TRBD1 (5 bases). The germline CDR1 and CDR2 sequences are SGDLS and YYNGEE. This CDR3 is built from 14 residues. Trimming removed 0 bases from V and 3 bases from J, with 9 bases in between. CDR3 sequence reads: CASSVDRGDYGYTF. CDR3 coding DNA: TGTGCCAGCAGCGTAGATAGGGGTGACTATGGCTACACCTTC.

The chain has TRBV6-5 and TRBJ2-5, with D tentatively TRBD2 (6 bases). V was pared by 6 bases and J by 5 bases, with 13 bases between. In germline, CDR1 is MNHEY, CDR2 SVGAGI. The CDR3 consists of 13 residues. The DNA of the CDR3 is TGTGCCAGCAGCCCCGCGGGGTACGAGACCCAGTACTTC. It encodes CASSPAGYETQYF.

The V gene is TRBV6-5, the J gene TRBJ1-1; 9 bases agree with TRBD1. Germline CDR1 is MNHEY and CDR2 is SVGAGI. V was pared by 10 bases and J by 6 bases, with 9 bases of the junction left unmatched. This CDR3 region has 13 residues. The CDR3 sequence: CAILRDRAAEAFF. The CDR3 DNA reads TGTGCCATCCTCCGGGACAGGGCTGCTGAAGCTTTCTTT.

The chain has TRBV2 and TRBJ1-2; 7 nucleotides agree with TRBD1. Germline V gene lookup returns CDR1 SNHLY and CDR2 FYNNEI. V was pared by 4 bases and J by 4 bases, with 6 bases of the junction left unmatched. The CDR3 extends over 14 amino acids. CDR3 coding DNA: TGTGCCAGCAGTGGACAGGGAAATTTCTATGGCTACACCTTC. Protein sequence: CASSGQGNFYGYTF.

V usage is TRBV5-1 and J usage is TRBJ1-6, with unresolved D. V gave up 0 bases and J gave up 7 bases, with 11 bases separating them. The CDR3 consists of 15 residues. The germline V gene encodes CDR1 SGHRS and CDR2 YFSETQ. CDR3 region: CASSLDLPWNSPLHF. The DNA for the CDR3 is TGCGCCAGCAGCTTGGACCTGCCATGGAATTCACCCCTCCACTTT.

The rearrangement joins TRBV13 to TRBJ1-4; D remains unclear. The V gene lost 3 bases and the J gene lost 8 bases, with 19 bases spanning the gap. CDR1 is PRHDT, CDR2 FYEKMQ, per germline (reference sequence). The CDR3 consists of 16 residues. The DNA of the CDR3 is TGTGCCAGCAGCTTCTCGGGTCTTACCCTCGGGGAAAAACTGTTTTTT. Its protein is CASSFSGLTLGEKLFF.